This TCR beta chain is drawn from a study of beta chain features in type 1 diabetes (dated by TCRdb to between 2017 and 2018). Study-wide context: Mean age, gender distribution, total cell number and subset yield were not different between patients and healthy donors. A total of roughly 110 million sorted cells were examined across all samples, and the number of cells per subset was strongly correlated with RNA yield. In the study, recently diagnosed type 1 diabetes patients and matched healthy donors were compared on the TCRB repertoires of their sorted circulating CD4+ T cell subsets. Whereas all 28 donors provided naive and central memory subsets, regulatory and stem cell-like memory subsets were isolated from just 8 patients and about 8 healthy donors.

A single peripheral blood draw of around 0.11 L on average was collected from each donor into heparinised tubes. A BD FACSAria II and a panel including CD45RO, CCR7, CD25, CD127, CD95 and CD27 were used to sort naive, central memory, regulatory and stem cell-like memory CD4+ T cells. Purity was above 95% for every sorted population. PBMCs were separated immediately by Lymphoprep density gradient centrifugation and were stained directly, without being cultured. Samples were stained and sorted in pairs, with one healthy donor and one patient per experiment, so that batch effects were minimized. The V end gives up 4 bases and the J end 7 bases, leaving 12 bases in the junction not matched to a gene. From its cysteine to its phenylalanine, the CDR3 spans 16 amino acids. The CDR3 DNA has 48 bases and is translated from base 1. According to the germline V gene, CDR1 reads SGDLS and CDR2 reads YYNGEE. The entire amount of isolated RNA was reverse transcribed using the High Capacity cDNA Reverse Transcription Kit, so the sequenced TCRB transcripts were expressed ones. Deep immunoSEQ sequencing was performed on naive, central memory and regulatory T cell samples, with an average of roughly 3.3 million total reads per sample. Sorted cells were lysed in RLT buffer and RNA was extracted with DNase-treated RNeasy Micro or Mini kits, depending on cell number. Each cell subset was processed separately to prevent cross-contamination, with patient and healthy donor samples processed together. Using the immunoSEQ multiplex PCR, TCRB sequences were amplified from cDNA into 87-bp fragments spanning the CDR3 region. Amplicons were sequenced on the Illumina HiSeq platform. For the original study's pipeline: Synthetic template baselines were used to correct PCR bias computationally, reads within Hamming distance 2 were collapsed, and singletons that could not be merged were discarded. Reads were aligned against IMGT so that V, D and J genes, CDR3 length and insertions or deletions at six rearrangement sites could be assigned. Within each subset, clonotype counts were normalized to the number of sorted cells before true diversity and Gini coefficients were calculated with the tcR R package. The overlap coefficient, calculated on TCRB nucleotide sequences, was used to measure repertoire sharing. Out-of-frame TCRB sequences from naive cells were analyzed as a proxy for the pre-selection repertoire. The immuneACCESS repertoire file appears here via TCRdb, limited to in-frame rearrangements. These files lack a portion of the clones; in checked studies, under half of the deficit traces to unresolved V genes, and the cause of the others is not known. For V, J and clone size, that table is used; D and trimming come from the DNA. The sample table holds a few hundred thousand clones, of which more than 11% were seen once. The ten largest clones represent 0.035% to 0.04% of the sample.

This clone was picked up a small number of times. The clone's antigen remains unknown. Base qualities are not recorded, but no much larger clone differs from it by a single base. Points the paper makes about the study in general: Fewer insertions and more nucleotide deletions at VDJ recombination sites were observed in patients with type 1 diabetes, implying thymic rearrangement abnormalities. A moderate but significant shortening of TCRB CDR3 length was observed in type 1 diabetes patients in all four CD4+ subsets. Naive, central memory and regulatory TCRB repertoires appeared to be more alike among patients than among healthy donors. Because cDNA rather than genomic DNA was sequenced, highly expressing activated cells could have been over-represented, although no difference in activation and CD3 levels was found between groups. Because small numbers of individuals were included in the HLA sub-analyses, any influence of HLA type on TCRB rearrangement was left unresolved. PCR might favor shorter templates, but patient and control samples were amplified and corrected together, so any skew would affect both groups equally.

The origin of this receptor is a man aged 30 to 45 in good health. Sequencing input: naive CD4+ T cells from blood. The cell subset or site label, as the study defines it: true naive CD4+ T cells. The chain joins TRBV9 to TRBJ2-5, with 11 junctional bases fitting TRBD2. The bases are TGTGCCAGCAGCCCTACTAGCGGGGGCCCACAGGGGACCCAGTACTTC. The translation is CASSPTSGGPQGTQYF.